Detailed here is one T cell receptor (beta chain). A single record per CDR3 protein comes from TCRdb applying MiXCR to the RT-PCR reads. The top ten clones hold 3.6% of a sample with hundreds of thousands of distinct CDR3 sequences, about 14% of them seen once. This TCR was sampled from a female donor in good health, serving as a healthy control. Sample: memory CD4+ T cells from blood.

CDR3 protein: CASSEEGPSRSSYNSPLHF. CDR3 DNA: TGTGCCAGCAGCGAAGAGGGACCTAGTCGAAGCTCCTATAATTCACCCCTCCACTTT. The chain recombines TRBV12-1 with TRBJ1-6. TRBV12-1 is flagged as a pseudogene. This CDR3 is 19 amino acids long.